This T cell receptor beta chain derives from a study of OX40 agonist ivuxolimab in advanced cancers. Between the trimmed V and J ends, which lost 5 bases and 5 bases, there was a span of 19 bases. The CDR3 is 15 amino acids. Germline V lookup: CDR1 LGHNA, CDR2 YNFKEQ. Sequenced by immunoSEQ multiplex PCR; TCRdb stores in-frame clones only, minus some. Of about 79,000 clones listed, about 84% are singletons. Regarding this clone: The target antigen is unknown.

Study results and caveats: A proportion of nonresponders additionally exhibited low normalized T-cell clonal expansion.

The sample was CD4+ or CD8+ T cells sorted from blood, taken in a trial of the OX40 agonist ivuxolimab. The J gene is TRBJ2-7, the V gene TRBV4-2, with a weak D call TRBD2 (7 bases). The source of this sequence is an adult with an advanced solid tumor such as melanoma, head and neck, liver or kidney cancer. CDR3 sequence (DNA): TGTGCCAGCAGCTTGCTCGGGGGGCGCAGGGACGAGCAGTACTTC. Translation: CASSLLGGRRDEQYF.